These 18 T cell receptor beta chains came from one sample sequenced in a study of blood T cell repertoires in COVID-19. Clones were read by immunoSEQ multiplex PCR, and TCRdb kept only the in-frame ones, dropping some. The sample lists about 240,000 clones; approximately 86% were seen once. Sequencing input: PBMCs or T cells enriched from blood (not recorded which). Receptors originate from a woman in her forties with acute COVID-19.

The chain couples TRBV11-3 to TRBJ2-7; TRBD2 agrees at 7 bases. Germline-derived CDR1 and CDR2 are SGHNT and YENEEA. Unmatched junction bases numbered 9, after V lost 1 base and J lost 0 bases. The CDR3 sequence is 17 residues long. CDR3 protein: CASSLGVEGGSSYEQYF. DNA for the CDR3: TGTGCCAGCAGCTTAGGTGTTGAGGGAGGGAGCTCCTACGAGCAGTACTTC.

This chain links TRBV3-1 (or the pseudogene TRBV3-2) with TRBJ1-2, with a weak D call TRBD1 (6 bases). Germline CDR1 reads LGHDT; CDR2 reads YNNKEL (reference sequence). V lost 3 bases to trimming and J lost 7 bases, with 18 bases between them. The CDR3 spans 15 residues. The CDR3, as DNA: TGTGCCAGCAGCCAGGGGGCGGGGGGATTTAGTGGCTACACCTTC. Its translation: CASSQGAGGFSGYTF.

The table lists this clone with a few counts. Other nucleotide sequences from this sample produce the same CDR3. The chain is built from TRBV7-9 and TRBJ2-7; the D is unclear. With 4 bases removed from V and 5 bases from J, the gap between germline ends came to 6 bases. CDR3 size: 11 residues. The germline V gene encodes CDR1 SEHNR and CDR2 FQNEAQ (reference sequence). The CDR3 DNA reads TGTGCCAGCAGCTCTCGCGACGAGCAGTACTTC. It translates to CASSSRDEQYF.

The chain joins TRBV14 to TRBJ2-3; TRBD1 matches at 7 bases. The CDR3 is 17 amino acids. Germline V gene data show CDR1 as SGHDN and CDR2 as FVKESK. V lost 6 bases and J lost 7; bases outside the gene matches: 19. The chain's CDR3 is CASRQDRMTPYPHTQYF. CDR3 bases: TGTGCCAGCAGACAGGACAGGATGACCCCCTACCCCCATACGCAGTATTTT.

V usage is TRBV7-9 and J usage is TRBJ2-3, with 7 nucleotides matching TRBD2. Germline V gene lookup returns CDR1 SEHNR and CDR2 FQNEAQ (reference sequence). This CDR3 is built from 15 residues. Losses at the gene ends were 6 bases for V and 0 bases for J; bases not matched to a gene: 6. CDR3 DNA: TGTGCCAGCAGGTTACTAGCGCGCAGCACAGATACGCAGTATTTT. Translation gives CASRLLARSTDTQYF.

The J gene is TRBJ2-3, the V gene TRBV18; 7 bases agree with TRBD1. Unmatched junction bases numbered 12, after V lost 3 bases and J lost 6 bases. The germline gives CDR1 KGHSH, CDR2 LQKENI. The CDR3 extends over 16 amino acids. The CDR3 DNA sequence: TGTGCCAGCTCACCCCTACCTGGGACAGTGGGGGATACGCAGTATTTT. This encodes CASSPLPGTVGDTQYF.

A few counts support this clone. The V call is TRBV12-3 or TRBV12-4, the J call TRBJ1-2; 7 bases align to TRBD1. V dropped 5 bases and J dropped 7; count of bases not matched to a gene: 7. This CDR3 has 13 amino acids. CDR3 sequence: CASSRNRGFGYTF. As DNA, the CDR3 is TGTGCCAGCAGTAGGAACAGGGGTTTTGGCTACACCTTC.

This chain links TRBV30 with TRBJ1-5; D possibly corresponds to TRBD1 (6 bases). Germline V gene lookup returns CDR1 GTSNPN and CDR2 SVGIG (reference sequence). The CDR3 consists of 13 residues. Trimming shortened V by 2 bases and J by 5 bases, and 10 bases separated the two germline ends. In DNA form, the CDR3 reads TGTGCCTGGAGTTTCAACAGGGATCAGCCCCAGCATTTT. It codes for CAWSFNRDQPQHF.

CDR3 in DNA: TGTGCCACCACACAGGGGGCGCTTTACGAGCAGTACTTC. Translating gives CATTQGALYEQYF. The gene calls are TRBV19 and TRBJ2-7; TRBD1 matches at 9 bases. The ends lost 10 bases at V and 4 bases at J; junction bases unmatched: 8. This CDR3 region has 13 residues. The germline V gene has CDR1 LNHDA and CDR2 SQIVND (reference sequence). Supplemented by reference TRBV19 and TRBJ2-7, the full variable domain reads DGGITQSPKYLFRKEGQNVTLSCEQNLNHDAMYWYRQDPGQGLRLIYYSQIVNDFQKGDIAEGYSVSREKKESFPLTVTSAQKNPTAFYLCATTQGALYEQYFGPGTRLTVT.

This rearrangement joins TRBV6-6 to TRBJ1-5; D gene unclear. The germline CDR1 and CDR2 sequences are MNHNY and SVGAGI (reference sequence). The CDR3 sequence is 14 residues long. Trimming stripped 2 bases from V and 4 bases from J, with 9 bases between. CDR3 protein: CASSYPGENQPQHF. The DNA for the CDR3 is TGTGCCAGCAGTTACCCGGGAGAGAATCAGCCCCAGCATTTT.

The CDR3 bases are TGTGCCTGGAGTACTAAAATGGACAGGGACACTGAAGCTTTCTTT. This gives the protein CAWSTKMDRDTEAFF. The chain is built from TRBV30 and TRBJ1-1, with 8 nucleotides matching TRBD1. The CDR3 is made up of 15 amino acids. The V gene end was trimmed by 2 bases and the J gene end by 3 bases; junction bases not matched to a gene: 8. In germline, CDR1 is GTSNPN, CDR2 SVGIG (reference sequence).

This clone appeared once. The chain employs TRBV7-3 and TRBJ2-1; maybe TRBD2 (6 bases). The CDR3 extends over 16 amino acids. V lost 4 bases and J 4 bases, leaving 17 bases between the germline ends. Germline V gives CDR1 SGHTA, CDR2 FQGTGA. The CDR3 DNA sequence: TGTGCCAGCAGCTCAACCGGACTAAGAGAATACAATGAGCAGTTCTTC. Encoded protein: CASSSTGLREYNEQFF.

The chain links TRBV5-1 to TRBJ2-1; 11 nucleotides align to TRBD2. This CDR3 is built from 16 residues. The germline V gene encodes CDR1 SGHRS and CDR2 YFSETQ. Unmatched junction bases numbered 7, after V lost 2 bases and J lost 6 bases. The CDR3 here is CASSFVLAGGPNEQFF. CDR3 DNA: TGCGCCAGCAGCTTCGTTTTAGCGGGAGGGCCCAATGAGCAGTTCTTC.

The chain is built from TRBV5-6 and TRBJ1-5; the D is unclear. Germline V gene data show CDR1 as SGHDT and CDR2 as YYEEEE. Trimming took 1 base from V and 0 from J, leaving 14 bases between them. The CDR3 extends over 17 amino acids. The CDR3 spells CASSLLGGRGSNQPQHF. The CDR3 region has the DNA TGTGCCAGCAGCTTGTTAGGAGGTCGGGGTAGCAATCAGCCCCAGCATTTT. The full variable domain, its missing parts supplied by reference TRBV5-6 and TRBJ1-5, is DAGVTQSPTHLIKTRGQQVTLRCSPKSGHDTVSWYQQALGQGPQFIFQYYEEEERQRGNFPDRFSGHQFPNYSSELNVNALLLGDSALYLCASSLLGGRGSNQPQHFGDGTRLSIL.

The gene calls are TRBV5-4 and TRBJ1-4; weak D call: TRBD1 (5 bases). Per germline, CDR1 SGHNT and CDR2 YYREEE (reference sequence). The CDR3 sequence is 15 residues long. Trimming pared 0 bases from V and 7 bases from J, leaving 13 bases between. As DNA, the CDR3 is TGTGCCAGCAGCTTGGGGTCGGGGGAGGTTGAAAAACTGTTTTTT. Protein product: CASSLGSGEVEKLFF.

The chain combines TRBV12-3 or TRBV12-4 with TRBJ2-1, with 8 nucleotides matching TRBD1. J lost 15 bases, V lost 1 base, and 8 bases had no gene match. This CDR3 spans 13 amino acids. CDR3 sequence reads: CASSLGGTGPSFF. The CDR3 DNA is TGTGCCAGCAGTTTAGGAGGGACAGGTCCTTCGTTCTTC.

This clone was seen many times. This chain links TRBV6-5 with TRBJ2-3, with 8 bases that match TRBD2. Germline lookup yields CDR1 MNHEY and CDR2 SVGAGI. With 6 bases clipped from V and 3 bases from J, the junction kept 5 bases outside the gene matches. This CDR3 is 14 amino acids long. CDR3 nucleotides: TGTGCCAGCAGGCCGGGACTAGGAACAGATACGCAGTATTTT. Translating it yields CASRPGLGTDTQYF.

V is TRBV7-3 and J is TRBJ2-3, with 8 bases aligning to TRBD2. V lost 5 bases to trimming and J lost 2 bases; unmatched junction nucleotides: 3. This CDR3 region has 14 residues. Germline CDR1 SGHTA, CDR2 FQGTGA. Here the CDR3 DNA reads TGTGCCAGCAGCGCAGCGGGAGCCACAGATACGCAGTATTTT. Translating it yields CASSAAGATDTQYF.